This T cell receptor beta chain was sequenced during a study of blood T cell repertoires in COVID-19. Across the whole study: Specimens from acute and convalescent COVID-19 originated in the United States, Italy and Spain. T cells, B-cell-depleted T cells, or PBMCs provided the cDNA or gDNA that served as material.

Assignments of participants to cohorts depended upon their own reported clinical history. Profiled with immunoSEQ multiplex PCR; TCRdb holds only in-frame clones, not every one. Of 350,000 to 450,000 clones listed, about 88% were seen once; the top ten hold 1.4% to 1.5%. Sequencing was performed on PBMCs or T cells enriched from blood (not recorded which). The receptor comes from a woman younger than 30 who had been exposed to COVID-19.

This chain's CDR3 is CSVEPGQGARTEAFF. The CDR3 region has the DNA TGCAGCGTTGAACCGGGACAGGGGGCGCGAACTGAAGCTTTCTTT. This sequence joins TRBV29-1 and TRBJ1-1, with 12 positions matching TRBD1. V was clipped by 2 bases and J by 5 bases; unmatched bases: 6. CDR1 and CDR2 from the germline V gene are SQVTM and ANQGSEA. This CDR3 is built from 15 residues.